These 10 T cell receptor beta chains were all obtained from the same sample, sequenced in a study of T cell responses to AZD1222 COVID-19 vaccine. TCRdb's copy holds only in-frame clones and misses some; the assay was immunoSEQ multiplex PCR. The sample contains about 150,000 clones, just over 90% of which appear only once. Sequenced material: peripheral blood, taken on day 0 of AZD1222 vaccination. These receptors were obtained from an adult in good health.

V and J are TRBV2 and TRBJ1-5; D may be TRBD1 (6 bases). The V end was cut by 3 bases, the J end by 6 bases, with 15 bases between. The CDR3 has 15 residues. The V gene's germline CDR1 is SNHLY and CDR2 FYNNEI. The CDR3: CASSDRGFLTQPQHF. The CDR3, as DNA: TGTGCCAGCAGTGATAGGGGGTTTCTTACTCAGCCCCAGCATTTT.

The chain is built from TRBV5-8 and TRBJ1-1; the D gene is possibly TRBD1 (6 bases). The CDR3 loop spans 14 amino acids. Per germline, CDR1 SGHTS and CDR2 YDEGEE. With 4 bases removed from V and 0 bases from J, the gap between germline ends came to 10 bases. The CDR3 nucleotides are TGTGCCAGCAGCAGGGGGGTACTGAACACTGAAGCTTTCTTT. This sequence encodes CASSRGVLNTEAFF.

This clone has only a few counts. This chain uses TRBV12-5 with TRBJ1-5, with 7 bases lining up with TRBD1. After removal of 7 bases from V and 8 bases from J, the junction contained 17 bases not matched to a gene. This CDR3 has 16 amino acids. Germline V gene data show CDR1 as LGHNT and CDR2 as FRNRAP. The CDR3 loop is CASARDRVLGDKPQHF. For the CDR3, the DNA is TGTGCTAGTGCTCGCGACAGGGTCCTAGGGGATAAGCCCCAGCATTTT.

The CDR3 sequence: CASSQAHAGGRYIQYF. The CDR3 coding sequence is TGTGCCAGCAGCCAGGCCCATGCGGGGGGGCGGTACATTCAGTACTTC. V is TRBV3-1 (or the pseudogene TRBV3-2) and J is TRBJ2-4; TRBD2 matches 9 bases. From germline, CDR1 is LGHDT and CDR2 YNNKEL (reference sequence). This CDR3 has 16 residues. The V segment lost 3 bases and the J segment 8 bases; nucleotides outside the gene matches: 11.

The chain uses TRBV18 and TRBJ1-5, with D maybe TRBD1 (6 bases). CDR3 length equals 16 residues. Germline values: CDR1 KGHSH, CDR2 LQKENI. V shed 1 base and J shed 9 bases, with 19 bases lying between them. The DNA of the CDR3 is TGTGCCAGCTCACCACAGTCGCGACAGGCAAGTGGGCCCCAGCATTTT. Protein: CASSPQSRQASGPQHF.

The chain combines TRBV18 with TRBJ2-7; unclear D gene. Germline CDR1 is KGHSH and CDR2 is LQKENI. There are 13 residues in the CDR3. Between the trimmed V and J ends, which lost 0 bases and 2 bases, there was a span of 5 bases. The CDR3 reads CASSPPGAYEQYF. CDR3 sequence (DNA): TGTGCCAGCTCACCACCTGGGGCCTACGAGCAGTACTTC.

The gene calls are TRBV19 and TRBJ1-6; weak D call: TRBD1 (5 bases). The V end lost 2 bases, the J end lost 11 bases, and 22 bases lay between the germline ends. CDR3 length: 17 residues. Germline loops: CDR1 LNHDA, CDR2 SQIVND (reference sequence). CDR3 protein: CASSIPPGGGAGAPLHF. The CDR3 DNA sequence: TGTGCCAGTAGTATACCCCCCGGGGGAGGGGCAGGCGCACCCCTCCACTTT.

Only one count was recorded for this clone. CDR3 in amino acids: CASSLSPSSYNEQFF. Written as DNA, the CDR3 is TGTGCCAGCTCCCTAAGTCCTTCATCCTACAATGAGCAGTTCTTC. The rearrangement uses TRBV3-1 (or the pseudogene TRBV3-2) and TRBJ2-1, with no clear D. This CDR3 comprises 15 residues. CDR1 and CDR2 from the germline V gene are LGHDT and YNNKEL (reference sequence). The V end was cut by 8 bases, the J end by 1 base, with 15 bases between.

The rearrangement links TRBV7-3 to TRBJ1-6; 11 bases are shared with TRBD1. After removal of 2 bases from V and 6 bases from J, the junction contained 0 bases not matched to a gene. Germline lookup yields CDR1 SGHTA and CDR2 FQGTGA. The CDR3 is made up of 15 amino acids. The CDR3, as DNA: TGTGCCAGCAGCTTAGGACAGGGGGCTAATTCACCCCTCCACTTT. It specifies CASSLGQGANSPLHF.

V and J are TRBV19 and TRBJ1-1; D is unresolved. The CDR3 is 12 amino acids. CDR1 is LNHDA, CDR2 SQIVND, per germline (reference sequence). V was shortened by 1 base and J by 8 bases, with 8 bases between the two germline ends. The CDR3 reads CASSIGEGEAFF. The CDR3 nucleotides are TGTGCCAGTAGTATAGGGGAGGGAGAAGCTTTCTTT. Drawing the rest from reference TRBV19 and TRBJ1-1, the complete variable domain is DGGITQSPKYLFRKEGQNVTLSCEQNLNHDAMYWYRQDPGQGLRLIYYSQIVNDFQKGDIAEGYSVSREKKESFPLTVTSAQKNPTAFYLCASSIGEGEAFFGQGTRLTVV.